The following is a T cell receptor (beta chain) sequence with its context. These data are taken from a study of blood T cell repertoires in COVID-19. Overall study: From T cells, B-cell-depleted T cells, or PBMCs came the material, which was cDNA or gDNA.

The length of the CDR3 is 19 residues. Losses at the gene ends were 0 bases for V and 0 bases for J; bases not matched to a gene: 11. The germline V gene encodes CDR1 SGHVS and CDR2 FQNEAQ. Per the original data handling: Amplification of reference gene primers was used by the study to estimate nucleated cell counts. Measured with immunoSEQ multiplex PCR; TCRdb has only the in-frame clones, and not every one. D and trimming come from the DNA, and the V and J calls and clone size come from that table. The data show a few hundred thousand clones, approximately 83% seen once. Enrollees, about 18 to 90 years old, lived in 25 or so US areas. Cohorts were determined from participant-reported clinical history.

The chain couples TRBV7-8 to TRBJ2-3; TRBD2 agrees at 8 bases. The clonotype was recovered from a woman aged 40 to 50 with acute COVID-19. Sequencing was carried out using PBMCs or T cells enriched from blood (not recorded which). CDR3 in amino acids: CASSLAEPSGWTSTDTQYF. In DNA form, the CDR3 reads TGTGCCAGCAGCTTAGCTGAACCTAGCGGGTGGACTAGCACAGATACGCAGTATTTT.